The entry below describes one T cell receptor (beta chain). It has no known antigen specificity. Base-call qualities are not available, and no considerably larger clone is one nucleotide away. The label giving this sample's time point can be read as: baseline before first vaccination. The vaccinee samples were drawn from two UK trials, COV001 and COV002, one of which was a single-blind randomized controlled phase 2/3 trial testing AZD1222 (ChAdOx1 nCoV-19) in healthy adults. For TCRbeta chain sequencing, PBMC samples were collected from trial participants at day 0 and at day 28 after the second dose. This specimen belongs to a study of T cell responses to AZD1222 COVID-19 vaccine (dated by TCRdb to the early 2020s). Broadly, across the study: AZD1222 recipients whose second dose came at about 4 weeks and those whose second dose came at about 12 weeks were combined into one group, since spike-specific TCR depth and breadth did not differ between the two schedules. A total of roughly 240 trial participants underwent TCR sequencing, of whom roughly 210 received two doses of AZD1222 and about 25 received two doses of the MenACWY control vaccine. Enrollment into the trials was organized by age into subgroups of 18-55, 56-69 and 70-plus years, and those subgroups contained about 160, 30 and 59 TCR-sequenced participants, respectively. What the research found in general, with its limitations: Epitopes outside the regions mutated in the B.1.351 and B.1.1.7 variants were reportedly recognized by nearly half of the unique spike-specific TCRs. Because no day 14 peak-response samples were available, the repertoires could be characterized only after the peak T cell response. Participants were mostly white British and included more females than males, and it was suggested by the authors that clonal diversity may have been underestimated. The vaccine-associated CD4 TCRs covered the entire spike protein, and the dominant responses fell in regions 160-218 and 743-854. In the small 56-69-year group, the increase in depth fell short of significance, most likely because of low power. After two AZD1222 doses, spike-specific TCR breadth and depth were significantly higher than at day 0 and than in MenACWY recipients. Conclusions about previously exposed vaccinees are limited because only a handful of AZD1222 recipients were SARS-CoV-2 seropositive at baseline.

The CDR3 regions of human TCRbeta chains were analyzed by immunosequencing. The original pipeline was this. TCRs in the repertoires were compared against a reference library of SARS-CoV-2-specific TCRs that had been generated with the MIRA antigen-specificity platform. Breadth meant the fraction of unique TCRs that were SARS-CoV-2-associated, whereas depth meant the fraction of total T cells that were SARS-CoV-2-associated. Using the MIRA data, each spike-specific TCR was mapped to the spike region that the TCR reacts to and placed in a CD4 or CD8 class. Log10-transformed breadth and depth values were compared by one-way ANOVA with Sidak's multiple comparisons tests. TCRdb took this table from immuneACCESS and kept in-frame rearrangements with V and J called. Such tables lack part of the clones; where checked against another copy, unresolved V genes explain under half of the gap, and the rest is unexplained. V, J and clone size reflect that table, while D and trimming were determined from the DNA. This sample lists about 150,000 clones; around nine tenths were detected once. The ten largest account for roughly 4.6% of the sample.

The receptor's source is an adult in good health. Sequencing was performed on peripheral blood, taken on day 0 of AZD1222 vaccination.

The CDR3 sequence is CASSDSPDSSYNEQFF. The sequenced DNA is TGTGCCAGCAGTGACAGCCCGGACAGCTCTTACAATGAGCAGTTCTTC. The chain joins TRBV25-1 to TRBJ2-1; D gene: possibly TRBD1, on 6 matching bases. V is cut by 3 bases and J by 4 bases, and the space between the germline ends is 16 bases. The germline V gene provides CDR1 MGHDK and CDR2 SYGVNS. Including cysteine and phenylalanine, the CDR3 has 16 amino acids. Only CDR3 DNA remains: 48 bases, in frame from the first base.